A single sample gave rise to the 10 T cell receptor beta chains below, sequenced in a study of T cell changes during pregnancy in multiple sclerosis. TCRdb's copy holds only in-frame clones and misses some; the assay was immunoSEQ multiplex PCR. The table shows about 80,000 clones, with about 91% occurring only once. The source material was peripheral blood, sampled before pregnancy. These receptors originate from a female donor with multiple sclerosis, enrolled in a pregnancy study.

This chain uses TRBV7-3 with TRBJ2-1; 7 nucleotides agree with TRBD1. The CDR3 length is 16 residues. The trim removed 5 bases at V and 6 bases at J, leaving 13 bases unmatched. CDR1 is SGHTA, CDR2 FQGTGA, per germline. DNA of the CDR3: TGTGCCAGCAGCCCAAGTGGAGCTAGGGGGCTCAATGAGCAGTTCTTC. It codes for CASSPSGARGLNEQFF. Full variable domain (outside the CDR3, taken from reference TRBV7-3 and TRBJ2-1): GAGVSQTPSNKVTEKGKYVELRCDPISGHTALYWYRQSLGQGPEFLIYFQGTGAADDSGLPNDRFFAVRPEGSVSTLKIQRTERGDSAVYLCASSPSGARGLNEQFFGPGTRLTVL.

The gene calls are TRBV6-6 and TRBJ1-2; D is possibly TRBD1 (5 bases). This CDR3 contains 13 residues. V was pared by 6 bases and J by 2 bases, with 10 bases between. The germline V gene has CDR1 MNHNY and CDR2 SVGAGI (reference sequence). The CDR3 nucleotides read TGTGCCAGCAGGGCAGGGTTCAACTATGGCTACACCTTC. It yields the protein CASRAGFNYGYTF.

This chain joins TRBV21-1 and TRBJ1-6; TRBD1, the table's D call, was not compared with the DNA. TRBV21-1 is designated a pseudogene. This CDR3 is 19 amino acids long. CDR3 DNA: TGTGCCAGCAGCAAAGGTTGGGACAGGGAGAGCTCCTATAATTCACCCCTCCACTTT. It encodes CASSKGWDRESSYNSPLHF.

This chain links TRBV7-9 with TRBJ2-3; 7 nucleotides match TRBD1. J gave up 2 bases and V 4 bases, and 3 bases lay outside the gene matches. CDR3 length: 14 amino acids. Germline V gives CDR1 SEHNR, CDR2 FQNEAQ (reference sequence). Here the CDR3 reads CASSSTGATDTQYF. The CDR3 DNA follows: TGTGCCAGCAGCTCTACAGGGGCCACAGATACGCAGTATTTT.

CDR3 protein: CALSNRDSGYEQYF. DNA of the CDR3: TGTGCCCTATCAAACCGGGACAGCGGCTACGAGCAGTACTTC. The chain combines TRBV28 with TRBJ2-7; the match to TRBD1 covers 7 bases. Trimming cost V 11 bases and J 3 bases; bases outside gene matches: 13. Germline lookup yields CDR1 MDHEN and CDR2 SYDVKM. The CDR3 has 14 residues.

This clone is a singleton in its sample. The V call is TRBV5-1, the J call TRBJ1-6; no definite D call. The CDR3 extends over 16 amino acids. Germline CDR1 SGHRS, CDR2 YFSETQ. The germline V and J ends were trimmed by 0 bases and 3 bases, with 10 bases remaining between them. The CDR3 DNA follows: TGCGCCAGCAGCTTGGAAGGAGTTTACTATAATTCACCCCTCCACTTT. The encoded protein is CASSLEGVYYNSPLHF.

In DNA form, the CDR3 reads TGTGCCAGCGAGCTGACACCCCCGGACAGACGCTATGGCTACACCTTC. Protein sequence: CASELTPPDRRYGYTF. This rearrangement joins TRBV7-9 to TRBJ1-2; the D gene is possibly TRBD1 (6 bases). Trimming took 8 bases from V and 4 from J, leaving 23 bases between them. Germline values: CDR1 SEHNR, CDR2 FQNEAQ (reference sequence). The CDR3 totals 16 residues. Combining the CDR3 with reference TRBV7-9 and TRBJ1-2 gives the whole variable domain DTGVSQNPRHKITKRGQNVTFRCDPISEHNRLYWYRQTLGQGPEFLTYFQNEAQLEKSRLLSDRFSAERPKGSFSTLEIQRTEQGDSAMYLCASELTPPDRRYGYTFGSGTRLTVV.

The chain combines TRBV9 with TRBJ1-2; D perhaps matches TRBD1 (6 bases). This CDR3 has 14 amino acids. Per germline, CDR1 SGDLS and CDR2 YYNGEE. With 3 bases removed from V and 6 bases from J, the gap between germline ends came to 15 bases. CDR3 sequence (DNA): TGTGCCAGCAGCGAAACCCCCTGGACAGATGGCTACACCTTC. This codes for CASSETPWTDGYTF. The full variable domain, completed using reference TRBV9 and TRBJ1-2, is DSGVTQTPKHLITATGQRVTLRCSPRSGDLSVYWYQQSLDQGLQFLIQYYNGEERAKGNILERFSAQQFPDLHSELNLSSLELGDSALYFCASSETPWTDGYTFGSGTRLTVV.

This chain links TRBV6-5 with TRBJ1-3; no reliable D call. The CDR3 runs 15 residues. CDR1 is MNHEY and CDR2 is SVGAGI in the germline V gene. Trimming cost V 5 bases and J 2 bases, with 13 bases left between them. The CDR3 coding sequence is TGTGCCAGCAGTCCGTCCGACACTCCTGGAAACACCATATATTTT. It translates to CASSPSDTPGNTIYF.

The rearrangement uses TRBV5-1 and TRBJ1-2, with 7 bases identical to TRBD1. Germline V lookup: CDR1 SGHRS, CDR2 YFSETQ. The CDR3 has 13 amino acids. V trimming: 3 bases; J trimming: 3 bases; junction bases outside the gene matches: 2. The CDR3 region has the DNA TGCGCCAGCAGCTGGGACAGCCACTATGGCTACACCTTC. It yields the protein CASSWDSHYGYTF.